A single sample gave rise to the 14 T cell receptor beta chains below, sequenced in a study of cytomegalovirus exposure and HLA in healthy donors. Primers for the PCR totalled 60 Vbeta and 13 Jbeta. Produced via immunoSEQ multiplex PCR; TCRdb's table is partial and in-frame only. The sample shows fewer than 200,000 clones, and 6.5% sits with its ten largest clones. Sequenced sample: PBMCs. All receptors come from a man younger than 45 in good health and CMV-seronegative.

This chain uses TRBV28 with TRBJ2-7; a possible D gene is TRBD2 (5 bases). Per germline, CDR1 MDHEN and CDR2 SYDVKM. The germline V and J ends were trimmed by 5 bases and 5 bases, with 16 bases remaining between them. The CDR3 is 14 amino acids. CDR3 bases: TGTGCCAGCAGTCCCGTGAGGACCGGGGACGAGCAGTACTTC. Protein: CASSPVRTGDEQYF.

This chain links TRBV19 with TRBJ1-6; 11 bases map to TRBD1. V dropped 5 bases and J dropped 9; count of bases not matched to a gene: 3. CDR3 length equals 14 residues. CDR1 is LNHDA and CDR2 is SQIVND in the germline V gene (reference sequence). In DNA, the CDR3 is TGTGCCAGTAGTCTAGGACAGGGGGCTTCACCCCTCCACTTT. This sequence encodes CASSLGQGASPLHF.

The genes are TRBV5-6 and TRBJ2-5; the D gene is possibly TRBD1 (5 bases). The better agreement between TRBJ2-7 and the DNA end casts doubt on the J call. Germline loops: CDR1 SGHDT, CDR2 YYEEEE. CDR3 size: 14 residues. The CDR3 protein is CASSLVAGNYEQYF. The DNA of the CDR3 is TGTGCCAGCAGCTTGGTGGCAGGGAACTACGAGCAGTACTTC.

This rearrangement joins TRBV5-6 to TRBJ2-7, with 13 bases lining up with TRBD2. V was clipped by 4 bases and J by 2 bases; unmatched bases: 3. CDR1 SGHDT and CDR2 YYEEEE come from the germline V gene. The CDR3 sequence is 15 residues long. The chain's CDR3 is CASSPGLAGAYEQYF. The CDR3 DNA is TGTGCCAGCAGCCCCGGACTAGCGGGGGCCTACGAGCAGTACTTC.

V and J are TRBV6-5 and TRBJ2-7; 7 positions agree with TRBD2. This CDR3 has 15 amino acids. V lost 5 bases and J lost 2; bases outside the gene matches: 9. CDR1 is MNHEY, CDR2 SVGAGI, per germline. For the CDR3, the DNA is TGTGCCAGCAGTCGCGCCCCCGGACTAGCCTACGAGCAGTACTTC. Its translation: CASSRAPGLAYEQYF.

This sequence joins TRBV10-3 and TRBJ1-1; 7 bases agree with TRBD1. The CDR3 runs to 15 residues. The V and J ends lost 1 base and 1 base, in that order; junction bases with no gene match: 3. In germline, CDR1 is ENHRY, CDR2 SYGVKD. CDR3 loop: CAISEFEGANTEAFF. CDR3 bases: TGTGCCATCAGTGAGTTTGAGGGGGCGAACACTGAAGCTTTCTTT.

The chain combines TRBV27 with TRBJ1-5; TRBD1 agrees at 7 bases. The CDR3 has 17 residues. Germline CDR1 is MNHEY and CDR2 is SMNVEV (reference sequence). J was trimmed by 3 bases and V by 2 bases; bases with no gene match: 10. The CDR3 sequence is CASSLSPHRGYNQPQHF. CDR3 DNA: TGTGCCAGCAGTTTAAGTCCCCACAGGGGTTACAATCAGCCCCAGCATTTT.

The rearrangement joins TRBV30 to TRBJ2-7; tentative D call: TRBD1 (5 bases). V gave up 4 bases and J gave up 0 bases, with 13 bases separating them. Germline values: CDR1 GTSNPN, CDR2 SVGIG (reference sequence). CDR3 length: 14 residues. The CDR3 reads CAWKGRMSSYEQYF. Here the CDR3 DNA reads TGTGCCTGGAAGGGGCGAATGAGCTCCTACGAGCAGTACTTC.

The chain carries TRBV9 and TRBJ2-7; TRBD2 might be the D (7 bases). From germline, CDR1 is SGDLS and CDR2 YYNGEE. CDR3 length equals 14 residues. V was trimmed by 3 bases and J by 5 bases, leaving 15 bases between them. The DNA of the CDR3 is TGTGCCAGCAGCGGGGGGGGACACCTCAACGAGCAGTACTTC. Its translation is CASSGGGHLNEQYF.

The chain carries TRBV5-4 and TRBJ2-5; TRBD2 is a possible D gene (7 bases). The end of the DNA fits TRBJ2-7 better, so the J call may be wrong. From germline, CDR1 is SGHNT and CDR2 YYREEE (reference sequence). This CDR3 comprises 17 residues. CDR3 protein: CASSPTFAKGGKDEQYF. The CDR3 DNA reads as TGTGCCAGCAGCCCGACCTTTGCCAAGGGGGGGAAGGACGAGCAGTACTTC.

V is TRBV7-6 and J is TRBJ1-1; D not certain. V lost 5 bases and J lost 1, with 11 bases in between. Germline CDR1 and CDR2: SGHVS and FNYEAQ. The CDR3 consists of 14 residues. This CDR3 is CASSAGLPNTEAFF. CDR3 nucleotides: TGTGCCAGCAGCGCGGGTCTTCCGAACACTGAAGCTTTCTTT.

The chain links TRBV9 to TRBJ2-7; TRBD2 matches 9 bases. Germline values: CDR1 SGDLS, CDR2 YYNGEE. The CDR3 extends over 15 amino acids. V trimming: 3 bases; J trimming: 6 bases; junction bases outside the gene matches: 10. The CDR3 spells CASSDPSGILGEQYF. In DNA, the CDR3 is TGTGCCAGCAGCGACCCTAGCGGGATCCTCGGCGAGCAGTACTTC.

The gene calls are TRBV9 and TRBJ2-6; D is possibly TRBD1 (7 bases). The CDR3 contains 17 residues. Germline assignment: CDR1 SGDLS and CDR2 YYNGEE. Trimming cost V 3 bases and J 1 base, with 14 bases left between them. CDR3 sequence: CASSGSGGTSGANVLTF. The CDR3 DNA is TGTGCCAGCAGCGGCTCAGGGGGGACATCTGGGGCCAACGTCCTGACTTTC. Looking up the rest from reference TRBV9 and TRBJ2-6 gives the full variable domain: DSGVTQTPKHLITATGQRVTLRCSPRSGDLSVYWYQQSLDQGLQFLIQYYNGEERAKGNILERFSAQQFPDLHSELNLSSLELGDSALYFCASSGSGGTSGANVLTFGAGSRLTVL.

V gene TRBV29-1 combines with J gene TRBJ2-1; tentatively, D is TRBD1 (5 bases). Germline-derived CDR1 and CDR2 are SQVTM and ANQGSEA. V lost 2 bases and J lost 1, with 15 bases in between. The CDR3 loop spans 16 amino acids. CDR3 DNA sequence: TGCAGCGTTGAACCTTTCAGGGTGGGTTCCTACAATGAGCAGTTCTTC. As protein: CSVEPFRVGSYNEQFF.